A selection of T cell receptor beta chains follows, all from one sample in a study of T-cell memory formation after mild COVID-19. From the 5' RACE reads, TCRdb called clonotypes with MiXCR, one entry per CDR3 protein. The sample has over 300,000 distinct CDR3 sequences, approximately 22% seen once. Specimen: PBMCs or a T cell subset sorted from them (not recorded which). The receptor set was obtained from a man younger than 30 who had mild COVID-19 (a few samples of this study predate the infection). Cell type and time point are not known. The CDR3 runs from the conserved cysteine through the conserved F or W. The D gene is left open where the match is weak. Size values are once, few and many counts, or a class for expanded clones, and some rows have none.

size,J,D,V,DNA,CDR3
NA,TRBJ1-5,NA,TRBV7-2,TGTGCCAGCAGCAGAGAGCAGGCCAGGAGTCAGCCCCAGCATTTT,CASSREQARSQPQHF
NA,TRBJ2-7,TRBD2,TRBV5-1,TGCGCCAGCAGCTGGGGCTCGACTAGCGGCTACGAGCAGTACTTC,CASSWGSTSGYEQYF
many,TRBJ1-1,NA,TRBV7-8,TGTGCCAGCAGCTTAGATTCGGCTGAAGCTTTCTTT,CASSLDSAEAFF
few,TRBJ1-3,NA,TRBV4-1,TGCGCCAGCAGCCAAGAACTGGGGAGAAACACCATATATTTT,CASSQELGRNTIYF
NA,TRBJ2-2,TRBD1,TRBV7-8,TGTGCCAGCAGCACAATGGGACAGTTAGGAACCGGGGAGCTGTTTTTT,CASSTMGQLGTGELFF
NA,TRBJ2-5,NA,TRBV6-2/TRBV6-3,TGTGCCAGCAGTGCTTTGGGGGAAGAGACCCAGTACTTC,CASSALGEETQYF
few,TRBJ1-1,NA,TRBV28,TGTGCCAGCAGTCCCGGGTATGGAGCTTTCTTT,CASSPGYGAFF
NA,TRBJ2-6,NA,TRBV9,TGTGCCAGCAGCCTTGGATTACTGGGGGCCAACGTCCTGACTTTC,CASSLGLLGANVLTF
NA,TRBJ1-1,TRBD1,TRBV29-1,TGCAGCGTTGCGCGCGACAGGGGCACTGAAGCTTTCTTT,CSVARDRGTEAFF
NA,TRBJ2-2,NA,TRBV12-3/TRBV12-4,TGTGCCAGCAGCCCAACCAGGGCCTTCGGGACCGGGGAGCTGTTTTTT,CASSPTRAFGTGELFF
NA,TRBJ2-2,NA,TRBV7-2,TGTGCCAGCAGCATAGGACTGAACACCGGGGAGCTGTTTTTT,CASSIGLNTGELFF
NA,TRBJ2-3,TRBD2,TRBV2,TGTGCCAGCAGTTCACCTAGCGGGTCCACAGATACGCAGTATTTT,CASSSPSGSTDTQYF
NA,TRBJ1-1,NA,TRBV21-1,TGTGCCAGCAGCGCGTCCAGGGGCCTCACTGAAGCTTTCTTT,CASSASRGLTEAFF
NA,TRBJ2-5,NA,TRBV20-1,TGCAGTGCTAGCAGGTATCGGGAGACCCAGTACTTC,CSASRYRETQYF
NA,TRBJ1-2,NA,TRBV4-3,TGCGCCAGCAGCCAAGATCCAGGGCGGGAGGCTGGCTACACCTTC,CASSQDPGREAGYTF
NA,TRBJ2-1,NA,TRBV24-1,TGTGCCACCAGTCTCACGGGAAGAGAGCAGTTCTTC,CATSLTGREQFF
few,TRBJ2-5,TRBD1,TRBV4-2,TGTGCCAGCAGCCAAGGGACAGGGGGTGACCAAGAGACCCAGTACTTC,CASSQGTGGDQETQYF
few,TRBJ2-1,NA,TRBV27,TGTGCCAGCCCGGCCCTGACAGCCGAAAGAACCAATGAGCAGTTCTTC,CASPALTAERTNEQFF
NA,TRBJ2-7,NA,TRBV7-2,TGTGCCAGCAGCTTAGAACCAGGATTCCACGAGCAGTACTTC,CASSLEPGFHEQYF